This is a list of T cell receptor beta chains from one sample in a study of blood T cell repertoires in COVID-19. Using immunoSEQ multiplex PCR, the repertoire was profiled, and TCRdb retains in-frame clones only, with some absent. The table lists around 94,000 clones, approximately 90% of them singletons. The sample comprised peripheral blood. The receptors derive from a woman between 45 and 60 years old with COVID-19, enrolled during active disease. The CDR3 runs from the conserved cysteine through the conserved F or W. A D gene is named only where the DNA matches it firmly. Some rows have no size entry. The others give once, few or many, or a class for an expanded clone.

abundance	j_gene	v_gene	d_gene	CDR3aa	CDR3nt
few	TRBJ2-3	TRBV6-5	-	CATGGTVTQYF	TGTGCCACTGGGGGGACAGTCACGCAGTATTTT
few	TRBJ1-1	TRBV6-5	TRBD1	CASSLSNRGNTEAFF	TGTGCCAGCAGTCTGTCGAACAGGGGAAACACTGAAGCTTTCTTT
-	TRBJ2-3	TRBV2	TRBD2	CASSDLGTSGFTDTQYF	TGTGCCAGCAGCGACCTCGGGACTAGCGGCTTCACAGATACGCAGTATTTT
few	TRBJ2-7	TRBV19	TRBD1	CASSRDSYEQYF	TGTGCCAGTAGTCGGGACAGCTACGAGCAGTACTTC
-	TRBJ1-1	TRBV12-3/TRBV12-4	TRBD1	CASRPTGVTEAFF	TGTGCCAGCAGGCCGACAGGGGTCACTGAAGCTTTCTTT
-	TRBJ2-2	TRBV2	-	CASNGLRGGNTGELFF	TGTGCCAGCAACGGACTCAGGGGCGGGAACACCGGGGAGCTGTTTTTT
-	TRBJ2-7	TRBV20-1	TRBD2	CSASTAGGTYEQYF	TGCAGTGCTAGTACAGCGGGGGGGACCTACGAGCAGTACTTC
-	TRBJ2-5	TRBV24-1	-	CATSDLVGLTQYF	TGTGCCACCAGTGATTTGGTCGGGTTGACCCAGTACTTC
-	TRBJ1-6	TRBV18	TRBD1	CASSQLGTGNSPLHF	TGTGCCAGCTCACAACTCGGGACAGGGAATTCACCCCTCCACTTT
once	TRBJ2-5	TRBV10-3	-	CAIRTDRSQETQYF	TGTGCCATCAGAACAGACAGGAGCCAAGAGACCCAGTACTTC
-	TRBJ1-3	TRBV2	-	CASSAGRAGNTIYF	TGTGCCAGCAGTGCGGGCAGGGCTGGAAACACCATATATTTT
once	TRBJ1-1	TRBV11-2	-	CASSLVAGDTEAFF	TGTGCCAGCAGCTTAGTAGCAGGGGACACTGAAGCTTTCTTT
-	TRBJ2-1	TRBV11-2	TRBD2	CASSILAGFYNEQFF	TGTGCCAGCAGCATCCTAGCGGGGTTCTACAATGAGCAGTTCTTC
-	TRBJ2-5	TRBV10-3	TRBD1	CAIRDREETQYF	TGTGCCATCAGGGACAGGGAAGAGACCCAGTACTTC
-	TRBJ1-5	TRBV30	-	CAWSVLQGDQPQHF	TGTGCCTGGAGTGTACTACAGGGAGATCAGCCCCAGCATTTT
once	TRBJ1-5	TRBV4-1	TRBD1	CASSGGDSPYSNQPQHF	TGCGCCAGCAGCGGAGGGGACAGCCCCTATAGCAATCAGCCCCAGCATTTT
-	TRBJ1-6	TRBV10-1	TRBD1	CASSRQGRSPLHF	TGCGCCAGCAGCCGACAGGGGCGGTCACCCCTCCACTTT
-	TRBJ2-6	TRBV2	TRBD1	CASSRTGTGASGANVLTF	TGTGCCAGCAGCAGAACCGGGACAGGGGCATCTGGGGCCAACGTCCTGACTTTC
once	TRBJ2-3	TRBV9	-	CASSVDGGGGTDTQYF	TGTGCCAGCAGCGTAGATGGGGGGGGCGGTACAGATACGCAGTATTTT
-	TRBJ1-6	TRBV18	TRBD1	CASSSRDRGNSPLHF	TGTGCCAGCTCATCGAGGGACAGGGGGAATTCACCCCTCCACTTT
-	TRBJ2-1	TRBV5-6	-	CASSLASETDYNEQFF	TGTGCCAGCAGCTTGGCCTCGGAGACGGACTACAATGAGCAGTTCTTC
-	TRBJ2-7	TRBV5-8	-	CASNPYAGDEQYF	TGTGCCAGCAACCCTTACGCTGGAGACGAGCAGTACTTC
-	TRBJ2-7	TRBV27	TRBD2	CASTHLGTSGGADEQYF	TGTGCCAGCACCCACCTTGGGACTAGCGGGGGGGCCGACGAGCAGTACTTC
-	TRBJ1-2	TRBV12-5	TRBD1	CASVRTGLYYGYTF	TGTGCTAGTGTGAGGACAGGGCTATACTATGGCTACACCTTC
-	TRBJ1-3	TRBV5-4	-	CASSFTGQAGNTIYF	TGTGCCAGCAGCTTCACAGGTCAGGCTGGAAACACCATATATTTT
once	TRBJ2-1	TRBV24-1	-	CATSDLHMNEQFF	TGTGCCACCAGTGATTTGCACATGAATGAGCAGTTCTTC
-	TRBJ2-5	TRBV2	TRBD2	CASSRLGLAGEETQYF	TGTGCCAGCAGTCGTTTGGGACTAGCGGGAGAAGAGACCCAGTACTTC
-	TRBJ1-2	TRBV6-5	-	CASSYEEANYGYTF	TGTGCCAGCAGTTACGAGGAAGCTAACTATGGCTACACCTTC
-	TRBJ2-2	TRBV7-2	-	CASSPGFLTGELFF	TGTGCCAGCAGCCCTGGCTTTTTGACCGGGGAGCTGTTTTTT
-	TRBJ2-7	TRBV6-5	-	CASSDIGHYEQYF	TGTGCCAGCAGCGACATCGGACACTACGAGCAGTACTTC
-	TRBJ1-1	TRBV18	TRBD1	CASSQDRVNEAFF	TGTGCCAGCTCACAGGACAGGGTTAATGAAGCTTTCTTT
-	TRBJ1-1	TRBV28	TRBD1	CASTPPPTGGTEAFF	TGTGCCAGCACCCCCCCGCCGACAGGGGGGACTGAAGCTTTCTTT
-	TRBJ2-5	TRBV11-2	-	CASRGGFLAAKETQYF	TGTGCCAGCAGGGGCGGGTTCTTAGCGGCTAAAGAGACCCAGTACTTC
-	TRBJ1-6	TRBV5-1	-	CASSSSGYSSPLHF	TGCGCCAGCAGCTCCTCAGGGTATAGTTCACCCCTCCACTTT
-	TRBJ1-1	TRBV19	-	CASSILGNTEAFF	TGTGCCAGTAGTATTCTAGGTAACACTGAAGCTTTCTTT
-	TRBJ2-3	TRBV7-3	-	CASSLTGLSGDTQYF	TGTGCCAGCAGCTTGACAGGATTATCGGGAGATACGCAGTATTTT
-	TRBJ2-5	TRBV7-2	TRBD2	CASSFGGGALETQYF	TGTGCCAGCAGCTTTGGCGGGGGGGCCCTTGAGACCCAGTACTTC
-	TRBJ1-2	TRBV19	-	CASSGQFGYTF	TGTGCCAGTAGTGGACAGTTTGGCTACACCTTC
-	TRBJ2-7	TRBV15	-	CATSGGTEYEQYF	TGTGCCACCAGCGGGGGGACAGAGTACGAGCAGTACTTC
-	TRBJ2-2	TRBV5-6	-	CASRMSGANTGELFF	TGTGCCAGCAGGATGTCAGGGGCGAACACCGGGGAGCTGTTTTTT
few	TRBJ2-7	TRBV6-1	TRBD2	CASSERSSGGSYEQYF	TGTGCCAGCAGTGAAAGATCCAGCGGGGGTTCCTACGAGCAGTACTTC
-	TRBJ1-5	TRBV6-1	TRBD1	CASSEPTGGNQPQHF	TGTGCCAGCAGTGAACCCACAGGGGGAAATCAGCCCCAGCATTTT
-	TRBJ1-3	TRBV6-5	TRBD1	CASSRDRNSGNTIYF	TGTGCCAGCAGCCGGGACAGGAACTCTGGAAACACCATATATTTT
-	TRBJ2-5	TRBV7-3	-	CASSLTPRETQYF	TGTGCCAGCAGCTTAACCCCCCGAGAGACCCAGTACTTC
-	TRBJ1-4	TRBV21-1	-	CASTQGGAREKLFF	TGTGCCAGCACCCAAGGGGGGGCGCGTGAAAAACTGTTTTTT
-	TRBJ1-3	TRBV6-5	TRBD1	CASRGQGLGNTIYF	TGTGCCAGCAGGGGACAGGGGTTAGGAAACACCATATATTTT
few	TRBJ1-1	TRBV3-1/TRBV3-2	-	CASSQDFRGGGVNTEAFF	TGTGCCAGCAGCCAAGATTTCCGGGGGGGTGGAGTGAACACTGAAGCTTTCTTT
-	TRBJ1-3	TRBV6-5	TRBD1	CASRGQGISGNTIYF	TGTGCCAGCAGAGGACAGGGCATTTCTGGAAACACCATATATTTT
-	TRBJ1-4	TRBV12-3/TRBV12-4	-	CASGELGEKLFF	TGTGCCTCCGGGGAGCTAGGTGAAAAACTGTTTTTT
-	TRBJ1-3	TRBV11-3	-	CASSLFGPGNTIYF	TGTGCCAGCAGCTTATTTGGGCCTGGAAACACCATATATTTT
-	TRBJ2-5	TRBV5-1	TRBD2	CASSLTRGGGETQYF	TGCGCCAGCAGCTTGACGCGGGGGGGCGGAGAGACCCAGTACTTC
-	TRBJ2-7	TRBV10-3	-	CAISESLGGYEQYF	TGTGCCATCAGTGAATCGTTAGGGGGCTACGAGCAGTACTTC
-	TRBJ2-1	TRBV28	TRBD2	CASSLLAGEQFF	TGTGCCAGCAGCCTACTAGCGGGTGAGCAGTTCTTC
once	TRBJ2-5	TRBV28	-	CASSPLLIAQETQYF	TGTGCCAGCAGTCCCCTACTTATAGCCCAAGAGACCCAGTACTTC